This T cell receptor beta chain was sequenced in a study of T cell responses to AZD1222 COVID-19 vaccine. Some second doses came at about 4 weeks and others at about 12 weeks; these were pooled. Libraries were prepared by immunoSEQ multiplex PCR; TCRdb keeps only in-frame clonotypes and omits some of them. The sample lists 140,000 to 150,000 clones, roughly 84% seen once, with around 5% in the top ten. The TCR comes from an adult who received the AZD1222 COVID-19 vaccine. The sample was peripheral blood, taken 28 days after the second AZD1222 dose.

CDR3 region: CASSFTGANTGELFF. In nucleotides, the CDR3 is TGTGCCAGCAGTTTTACAGGGGCGAACACCGGGGAGCTGTTTTTT. The rearrangement links TRBV6-5 to TRBJ2-2; 7 bases match TRBD1. Losses at the gene ends were 4 bases for V and 0 bases for J; bases not matched to a gene: 2. CDR3 size: 15 residues. Germline lookup yields CDR1 MNHEY and CDR2 SVGAGI.